The present T cell receptor beta chain was sequenced within a study of cytomegalovirus exposure and HLA in healthy donors. Overall study findings and caveats: In a later analysis, an Asian-associated ancestry cluster reportedly showed fewer N-insertions than the approximately 660-donor mean.

Trimming shortened V by 0 bases and J by 3 bases, and 16 bases separated the two germline ends. The CDR3 length is 17 residues. The germline gives CDR1 SGHRS, CDR2 YFSETQ. The primer mix had 60 Vbeta and 13 Jbeta primers. Methods used by the authors: In a later analysis, roughly 10 million of some 80 million unique beta chains occurred in at least two donors. Profiled with immunoSEQ multiplex PCR; TCRdb holds only in-frame clones, not every one. That table furnishes V, J and clone size, whereas the DNA furnished D and trimming. The sample has 100,000 to 140,000 clones, around 85% seen once. With regard to this clone: Antigen unknown.

The genes are TRBV5-1 and TRBJ2-4; tentative D call: TRBD2 (5 bases). The sequencing input was PBMCs. The origin of this receptor is a man between 25 and 39 years old in good health and CMV-seronegative. The CDR3 is CASSLDYAGRGKNIQYF. CDR3 nucleotide sequence: TGCGCCAGCAGCTTGGACTACGCGGGCCGGGGCAAAAACATTCAGTACTTC.